Following are 29 T cell receptor beta chains from one sample sequenced in a study of T cell responses to AZD1222 COVID-19 vaccine (dated by TCRdb to 2020 to 2022). The library was prepared using the immunoSEQ multiplex PCR assay. Drawn from immuneACCESS, this table holds only the in-frame rearrangements with V and J called that TCRdb kept. Clones are partly lost; checked studies trace under half to an unresolved V gene and leave the rest unexplained. For this sample there are tens of thousands of clones; around 90% appear just once. 1.2% to 1.5% of the sample rests with the top ten. Sample time point, as interpreted from the label and publication: about 28 days (+/-7) after the second vaccine dose. The specimen comprised peripheral blood, sampled 28 days after the second AZD1222 dose. Receptors were obtained from an adult who received the AZD1222 COVID-19 vaccine.

The rearrangement joins TRBV5-1 to TRBJ2-1, with 9 nucleotides matching TRBD2. Germline loops: CDR1 SGHRS, CDR2 YFSETQ. V gave up 2 bases and J gave up 5 bases; unmatched junction bases: 5. This CDR3 has 15 residues. CDR3 in amino acids: CASSFRAGGDNEQFF. In DNA form, the CDR3 reads TGCGCCAGCAGCTTCCGAGCGGGGGGAGACAATGAGCAGTTCTTC.

The count of this clone is one. This chain uses TRBV28 with TRBJ1-1; tentative D call: TRBD1 (6 bases). Germline values: CDR1 MDHEN, CDR2 SYDVKM. The CDR3 has 14 residues. Trimming cost V 6 bases and J 0 bases, with 11 bases left between them. CDR3 DNA: TGTGCCAGCAGGCCGGGACACATGAACACTGAAGCTTTCTTT. Protein product: CASRPGHMNTEAFF.

In its sample, this clone was seen a few times. For the CDR3, the DNA is TGTGCCAGCAGTTACTCCGTCAATGAAAAACTGTTTTTT. The encoded protein is CASSYSVNEKLFF. The chain recombines TRBV6-2 or TRBV6-3 with TRBJ1-4; D gene unclear. This CDR3 comprises 13 residues. CDR1 MNHEY and CDR2 SVGEGT come from the germline V gene. V lost 0 bases to trimming and J lost 5 bases, with 4 bases between them.

This clone was seen just once. The chain combines TRBV5-4 with TRBJ1-2; TRBD1 aligns across 8 bases. Unmatched junction bases numbered 6, after V lost 0 bases and J lost 5 bases. Looked up from germline, CDR1 is SGHNT and CDR2 is YYREEE (reference sequence). CDR3 length equals 15 residues. In DNA, the CDR3 is TGTGCCAGCAGCTTGGCCACAGGGGGGCAGTATGGCTACACCTTC. It encodes CASSLATGGQYGYTF.

The chain is built from TRBV30 and TRBJ2-7; maybe TRBD2 (5 bases). Trimming shortened V by 0 bases and J by 4 bases, and 13 bases separated the two germline ends. This CDR3 comprises 14 residues. Germline CDR1 is GTSNPN and CDR2 is SVGIG (reference sequence). CDR3 nucleotides: TGTGCCTGGAGTGTAATGGGAGCCAAATACGAGCAGTACTTC. Protein sequence: CAWSVMGAKYEQYF.

This clone has just one count. V usage is TRBV2 and J usage is TRBJ2-7, with a tentative D call TRBD2 (5 bases). CDR3 length: 14 amino acids. Germline V gene data show CDR1 as SNHLY and CDR2 as FYNNEI. Trimming removed 11 bases from V and 2 bases from J, with 19 bases in between. CDR3 DNA sequence: TGTGCCTCCTTAGAGGGCAGGATCGCCTACGAGCAGTACTTC. It yields the protein CASLEGRIAYEQYF.

V usage is TRBV7-3 and J usage is TRBJ1-1; TRBD1 is a possible D gene (6 bases). The V and J ends lost 5 bases and 0 bases respectively, with 13 bases between them. The CDR3 consists of 15 residues. CDR1 and CDR2 from the germline V gene are SGHTA and FQGTGA. CDR3 nucleotides: TGTGCCAGCAGCCCCGCGGGGGGCTTGAACACTGAAGCTTTCTTT. Protein sequence: CASSPAGGLNTEAFF.

The chain is built from TRBV3-1 (or the pseudogene TRBV3-2) and TRBJ1-5; unclear D gene. The germline V gene encodes CDR1 LGHDT and CDR2 YNNKEL (reference sequence). V lost 1 base to trimming and J lost 3 bases, with 19 bases between them. The CDR3 is 18 residues long. CDR3 amino acids: CASSQATSSDRNNQPQHF. The CDR3 DNA sequence: TGTGCCAGCAGCCAAGCGACAAGTTCCGACCGGAACAATCAGCCCCAGCATTTT.

The genes are TRBV30 and TRBJ1-4; 7 nucleotides agree with TRBD1. J gave up 7 bases and V 6 bases, and 5 bases lay outside the gene matches. The germline gives CDR1 GTSNPN, CDR2 SVGIG (reference sequence). The CDR3 has 12 amino acids. In nucleotides, the CDR3 is TGTGCCTGCCAGGGGGTCGGTGAAAAACTGTTTTTT. Residues: CACQGVGEKLFF.

The V gene is TRBV27, the J gene TRBJ2-7; maybe TRBD1 (5 bases). CDR3 length: 14 amino acids. Germline assignment: CDR1 MNHEY and CDR2 SMNVEV (reference sequence). V was cut by 6 bases and J by 4 bases, with 16 bases left in between. This CDR3 is CASSFLSRVYEQYF. CDR3 nucleotide sequence: TGTGCCAGCAGCTTCCTTTCCAGGGTTTACGAGCAGTACTTC.

The gene calls are TRBV2 and TRBJ2-1; 13 positions match TRBD2. V was pared by 4 bases and J by 6 bases, with 9 bases of the junction left unmatched. CDR1 and CDR2 (germline): SNHLY, FYNNEI. CDR3 length: 17 residues. For the CDR3, the DNA is TGTGCCAGCAGTGGGCCTTTGACTAGCGGGGGGACCAATGAGCAGTTCTTC. Amino acid sequence: CASSGPLTSGGTNEQFF.

This chain connects TRBV7-3 to TRBJ2-5; D is unresolved. The CDR3 loop spans 12 amino acids. Germline V CDR1 and CDR2: SGHTA, FQGTGA. V lost 1 base, J lost 0 bases, and 0 bases lay in between. The CDR3 DNA reads as TGTGCCAGCAGCTTAAACCAAGAGACCCAGTACTTC. Encoded protein: CASSLNQETQYF.

The J gene is TRBJ1-2, the V gene TRBV5-1; 8 nucleotides match TRBD1. The CDR3 spans 13 residues. Trimming removed 5 bases from V and 7 bases from J; junction bases left unmatched: 7. Germline loops: CDR1 SGHRS, CDR2 YFSETQ. CDR3 protein: CASSFDRGAGYTF. The DNA of the CDR3 is TGCGCCAGCAGTTTCGACAGGGGTGCTGGCTACACCTTC.

The chain combines TRBV7-9 with TRBJ2-3; D may be TRBD2 (6 bases). The germline V gene has CDR1 SEHNR and CDR2 FQNEAQ (reference sequence). CDR3 size: 15 residues. V was shortened by 5 bases and J by 1 base, with 13 bases between the two germline ends. The DNA of the CDR3 is TGTGCCAGCAGCCCGGGGGACGGGCGCACAGATACGCAGTATTTT. Translation: CASSPGDGRTDTQYF.

The chain couples TRBV28 to TRBJ2-2; tentatively, D is TRBD1 (8 bases). The germline CDR1 and CDR2 sequences are MDHEN and SYDVKM. The CDR3 runs 17 residues. Trimming left V 5 bases short and J 4 bases short, with 20 bases between. The CDR3 sequence: CASSPPQGGVVTGELFF. CDR3 in DNA: TGTGCCAGCAGTCCCCCACAGGGGGGGGTGGTCACCGGGGAGCTGTTTTTT.

This sequence joins TRBV10-3 and TRBJ2-6; 12 positions match TRBD2. J gave up 0 bases and V 5 bases, and 2 bases lay outside the gene matches. Germline lookup yields CDR1 ENHRY and CDR2 SYGVKD. The CDR3 spans 17 residues. CDR3 residues: CAISTSGGFSGANVLTF. In DNA, the CDR3 is TGTGCCATCAGTACTAGCGGGGGGTTCTCTGGGGCCAACGTCCTGACTTTC.

The genes are TRBV2 and TRBJ1-6, with 10 nucleotides matching TRBD1. This CDR3 has 16 amino acids. Trimming at V came to 1 base and at J to 9 bases, leaving 6 bases not matched to a gene. In germline, CDR1 is SNHLY, CDR2 FYNNEI. The CDR3: CASSEGVGQGGSPLHF. The CDR3 nucleotides read TGTGCCAGCAGTGAAGGAGTCGGACAGGGGGGTTCACCCCTCCACTTT. The full variable domain, in which reference TRBV2 and TRBJ1-6 provide the parts outside the CDR3, is EPEVTQTPSHQVTQMGQEVILRCVPISNHLYFYWYRQILGQKVEFLVSFYNNEISEKSEIFDDQFSVERPDGSNFTLKIRSTKLEDSAMYFCASSEGVGQGGSPLHFGNGTRLTVT.

The chain has TRBV5-5 and TRBJ2-6; D unresolved. This CDR3 has 17 amino acids. The V end lost 4 bases, the J end lost 0 bases, and 14 bases lay between the germline ends. CDR1 and CDR2 (germline): SGHKS, YYEKEE (reference sequence). The DNA for the CDR3 is TGTGCCAGCAGCCCCTACGGACCCGTCTCTGGGGCCAACGTCCTGACTTTC. Its translation is CASSPYGPVSGANVLTF.

V and J are TRBV6-5 and TRBJ2-7; TRBD2 might be the D (7 bases). CDR1 and CDR2 from the germline V gene are MNHEY and SVGAGI. CDR3 length equals 16 residues. Trimming shortened V by 2 bases and J by 0 bases, and 14 bases separated the two germline ends. CDR3 amino acids: CASSYVMGGPSYEQYF. The CDR3 DNA sequence: TGTGCCAGCAGTTACGTTATGGGGGGGCCCTCCTACGAGCAGTACTTC.

This clone was recorded once. The rearrangement uses TRBV30 and TRBJ2-5; either TRBD1 or TRBD2 may fit D (6 bases each). Deletions cut 0 bases from V and 5 bases from J, with 16 bases between. This CDR3 has 15 residues. Germline CDR1 and CDR2: GTSNPN and SVGIG (reference sequence). As DNA, the CDR3 is TGTGCCTGGAGTGTAGGGGTGGGGGGCTCCGAGACCCAGTACTTC. Residues: CAWSVGVGGSETQYF.

V gene TRBV12-1 combines with J gene TRBJ1-3. TRBV12-1 constitutes a pseudogene. The CDR3 covers 16 residues. DNA for the CDR3: TGTGCCAGCAGCGCCTCGCGGAGGGGATATGGAAACACCATATATTTT. It is translated as CASSASRRGYGNTIYF.

This clone was counted between two and nine times. The V gene is TRBV9, the J gene TRBJ2-2; D call uncertain. Germline V gene lookup returns CDR1 SGDLS and CDR2 YYNGEE. Trimming shortened V by 3 bases and J by 3 bases, and 18 bases separated the two germline ends. The CDR3 is 17 residues long. The CDR3 loop reads CASSAPRAWKDTGELFF. In nucleotides, the CDR3 is TGTGCCAGCAGCGCGCCTAGGGCTTGGAAGGACACCGGGGAGCTGTTTTTT.

The V call is TRBV14, the J call TRBJ2-6; the D is unclear. The germline CDR1 and CDR2 sequences are SGHDN and FVKESK. The CDR3 contains 15 residues. The germline V and J ends were trimmed by 5 bases and 2 bases, with 10 bases remaining between them. For the CDR3, the DNA is TGTGCCAGCAGCACCAGTGGAGCTGGGGCCAACGTCCTGACTTTC. The encoded protein is CASSTSGAGANVLTF.

The rearrangement links TRBV6-5 to TRBJ1-5; D gene ambiguous. The CDR3 sequence is 15 residues long. Trimming took off 6 bases at V and 2 bases at J, with 14 bases between the two ends. CDR1 and CDR2 (germline): MNHEY, SVGAGI. CDR3 amino acids: CASRSSGSGNQPQHF. The CDR3 bases are TGTGCCAGCAGGAGCTCAGGTAGCGGCAATCAGCCCCAGCATTTT.

The J gene is TRBJ1-5, the V gene TRBV5-8; possible D gene TRBD1, 6 bases. This CDR3 region has 13 residues. Trimming took 1 base from V and 7 from J, leaving 9 bases between them. Germline V CDR1 and CDR2: SGHTS, YDEGEE. Here the CDR3 reads CASSLSGEQPQHF. DNA of the CDR3: TGTGCCAGCAGCTTGTCAGGGGAGCAGCCCCAGCATTTT.

This CDR3 is CAISESLGGLGTEAFF. For the CDR3, the DNA is TGTGCCATCAGTGAGTCGCTCGGGGGGCTTGGCACTGAAGCTTTCTTT. The genes are TRBV10-3 and TRBJ1-1; a possible D gene is TRBD1 (6 bases). Deletions cut 0 bases from V and 4 bases from J, with 15 bases between. The CDR3 has 16 amino acids. Per germline, CDR1 ENHRY and CDR2 SYGVKD.

This rearrangement joins TRBV18 to TRBJ1-1, with D perhaps TRBD1 (5 bases). This CDR3 spans 16 amino acids. V shed 3 bases and J shed 1 base, with 15 bases lying between them. CDR1 is KGHSH, CDR2 LQKENI, per germline. The CDR3 sequence is CASSPREGRGNTEAFF. As DNA, the CDR3 is TGTGCCAGCTCACCTCGGGAGGGAAGGGGGAACACTGAAGCTTTCTTT.

This clone was recorded only once. The chain has TRBV6-5 and TRBJ2-7; tentatively, D is TRBD1 (6 bases). Trimming took 0 bases from V and 5 from J, leaving 17 bases between them. Germline CDR1 reads MNHEY; CDR2 reads SVGAGI. CDR3 length: 16 residues. DNA of the CDR3: TGTGCCAGCAGTTACTCGTTACAGGGTCCTAGGCACGAGCAGTACTTC. Encoded protein: CASSYSLQGPRHEQYF.

V usage is TRBV19 and J usage is TRBJ2-5; 7 bases are shared with TRBD1. The CDR3 runs to 16 residues. The V gene end was trimmed by 6 bases and the J gene end by 5 bases; junction bases not matched to a gene: 15. CDR1 is LNHDA and CDR2 is SQIVND in the germline V gene (reference sequence). The CDR3 sequence is CASRPEGAPLGETQYF. In DNA, the CDR3 is TGTGCCAGTAGGCCCGAGGGGGCGCCTCTTGGGGAGACCCAGTACTTC.